This is a list of T cell receptor beta chains from one sample in a study of blood T cell repertoires in COVID-19. The protocol was immunoSEQ multiplex PCR, while the TCRdb copy is restricted to in-frame clones and leaves out a portion. The sample shows 45,000 or so clones, roughly 84% of them seen only once. The sample taken for sequencing was peripheral blood. The receptors come from a woman aged 65 to 85 with acute or convalescent COVID-19. CDR3s leave out the opening cysteine and the closing phenylalanine or tryptophan. The D gene is left open where the match is weak.

j_call v_call d_call cdr3_aa
TRBJ2-7 TRBV4-1 TRBD1 ASSHLLDREESYEQY
TRBJ1-1 TRBV29-1 TRBD1 SVTYFDRDTEAF
TRBJ1-1 TRBV28 NA ASSYGGLWTEAF
TRBJ2-5 TRBV30 NA AWSRISVRETQY
TRBJ1-1 TRBV18 NA ASSPYSGLGTEAF
TRBJ2-1 TRBV6-6 TRBD2 ASSFSGRFSNEQF
TRBJ2-7 TRBV6-2/TRBV6-3 NA ASSYRQQGYEQY
TRBJ2-7 TRBV27 TRBD1 ATSTGTGGYEQY
TRBJ1-1 TRBV18 NA ASSPGASNTEAF
TRBJ2-1 TRBV28 NA ASSLGPRSYNEQF
TRBJ2-1 TRBV18 TRBD2 ASSPGRVEQF
TRBJ1-6 TRBV6-5 NA ASSLQVQNSPLH
TRBJ1-2 TRBV9 NA ASSVGRTDNYGYT
TRBJ1-5 TRBV7-2 TRBD1 ASSSQGNQPQH
TRBJ1-5 TRBV7-2 TRBD1 ASSPSPGTGGGQPQH
TRBJ1-1 TRBV29-1 NA SVGMGPPEAF
TRBJ2-7 TRBV5-1 TRBD1 ASSLSGTGGFNEQY
TRBJ1-2 TRBV28 TRBD1 ASSLPTGVSGYT
TRBJ1-6 TRBV19 NA ASTPGFLNSPLH
TRBJ2-2 TRBV19 TRBD1 ASSIQGVNANTGELF
TRBJ1-1 TRBV2 NA ASSEALTPEAF
TRBJ2-1 TRBV30 TRBD2 AWSPGTSYYNEQF
TRBJ1-2 TRBV3-1/TRBV3-2 TRBD1 ASSPPRGRLRYGYT
TRBJ2-2 TRBV9 TRBD2 ASSVGGLAGEANTGELF
TRBJ2-5 TRBV7-8 NA ASSQGARIGETQY
TRBJ2-3 TRBV6-5 NA ASSRDFSRTDTQY
TRBJ2-3 TRBV9 TRBD1 ASSSRQGGTDTQY
TRBJ2-5 TRBV6-5 TRBD1 ASSPTGGWETQY
TRBJ2-4 TRBV10-1 TRBD2 ASSERRSSGRVINIQY
TRBJ1-3 TRBV3-1/TRBV3-2 NA ASSALPSGGNTIY
TRBJ2-2 TRBV10-1 NA ASSERENTGELF